This T cell receptor (beta chain) comes out of a study of OX40 agonist ivuxolimab in advanced cancers. CDR3 length equals 16 residues. CDR1 MNHNS and CDR2 SASEGT come from the germline V gene. V was cut by 3 bases and J by 7 bases, with 19 bases left in between. This table comes from immunoSEQ multiplex PCR, and its TCRdb copy is limited to in-frame clones, with some not included. There are fewer than 35,000 clones in the sample; 60% to 85% occur only once, and roughly 23% lies in the top ten. This clone was detected once. The V gene is TRBV6-1, the J gene TRBJ1-5; D not certain. The starting material was CD4+ or CD8+ T cells sorted from blood, obtained in a trial of the OX40 agonist ivuxolimab. The sequence was obtained from an adult with an advanced solid tumor such as melanoma, head and neck, liver or kidney cancer. CDR3 sequence: CASSDPGRASGQPQHF. The CDR3 coding sequence is TGTGCCAGCAGTGACCCCGGGAGGGCCTCGGGGCAGCCCCAGCATTTT.